Each of the 15 T cell receptor beta chains below was sequenced from the same sample in a study of blood T cells in healthy people across ages. For the second PCR, which ran for roughly 6 to 12 cycles, a sample-barcoded 5' primer and a J-beta primer mix were used. TCRdb fed the 5' RACE reads into MiXCR, producing one record per CDR3 protein. The sample lists 1.2 million to 1.5 million distinct CDR3 sequences; 40% to 50% were seen once. Sequencing used blood. Every receptor here comes from a woman aged 18-29 years in good health.

There are a few counts of this clonotype. The CDR3 here is CASRSNRDSRYNEQFF. The CDR3 DNA reads as TGTGCCAGCAGATCCAACCGGGACTCCCGCTACAATGAGCAGTTCTTC. The chain uses TRBV7-9 and TRBJ2-1; a possible D gene is TRBD2 (6 bases). Germline V gene data show CDR1 as SEHNR and CDR2 as FQNEAQ (reference sequence). V lost 6 bases, J lost 3 bases, and 18 bases lay in between. The CDR3 covers 16 residues.

The chain joins TRBV6-5 to TRBJ2-1; no reliable D call. The CDR3 totals 16 residues. Germline V gene sequence: CDR1 MNHEY, CDR2 SVGAGI. V was trimmed by 6 bases and J by 3 bases, leaving 18 bases between them. This chain's CDR3 is CASREETAMGYNEQFF. For the CDR3, the DNA is TGTGCCAGCAGAGAGGAGACGGCGATGGGCTACAATGAGCAGTTCTTC.

The V and J genes are TRBV6-2 or TRBV6-3 and TRBJ2-3; D possibly corresponds to TRBD2 (5 bases). The length of the CDR3 is 18 residues. V shed 3 bases and J shed 0 bases, with 19 bases lying between them. The V gene's germline CDR1 is MNHEY and CDR2 SVGEGT. Here the CDR3 DNA reads TGTGCCAGCAGTTATCTTCTGGGCAAGCGGCCTAGCACAGATACGCAGTATTTT. Amino acids: CASSYLLGKRPSTDTQYF.

The V call is TRBV20-1, the J call TRBJ1-2, with 8 bases that match TRBD1. The germline CDR1 and CDR2 sequences are DFQATT and SNEGSKA (reference sequence). The CDR3 runs 12 residues. The ends lost 2 bases at V and 6 bases at J; junction bases unmatched: 2. This CDR3 is CSARTGGNGYTF. In nucleotides, the CDR3 is TGCAGTGCTAGAACAGGGGGGAATGGCTACACCTTC.

This rearrangement joins TRBV9 to TRBJ2-1, with 10 nucleotides matching TRBD2. The germline V gene has CDR1 SGDLS and CDR2 YYNGEE. Trimming removed 1 base from V and 8 bases from J; junction bases left unmatched: 9. The CDR3 consists of 16 residues. The CDR3 sequence: CASSVTKSSGSYEQFF. CDR3 sequence (DNA): TGTGCCAGCAGCGTAACCAAATCTAGCGGGAGTTATGAGCAGTTCTTC.

V gene TRBV20-1 combines with J gene TRBJ1-3; D is ambiguous. The CDR3 is 16 residues long. Germline V gene data show CDR1 as DFQATT and CDR2 as SNEGSKA (reference sequence). The V and J ends lost 3 bases and 0 bases respectively, with 15 bases between them. This chain's CDR3 is CSARAPDGSSGNTIYF. For the CDR3, the DNA is TGCAGTGCTAGGGCTCCGGACGGGTCCTCTGGAAACACCATATATTTT.

This clonotype came up once. The rearrangement joins TRBV6-5 to TRBJ1-2; no clear D gene. From germline, CDR1 is MNHEY and CDR2 SVGAGI. The CDR3 sequence is 15 residues long. Trimming took 5 bases from V and 8 from J, leaving 21 bases between them. CDR3 DNA sequence: TGTGCCAGCAGTATCCGGACGATTGACGGCCAAGGCTACACCTTC. Translation: CASSIRTIDGQGYTF.

At least ten counts were recorded for this clonotype. The genes are TRBV4-1 and TRBJ2-7, with unresolved D. CDR3 length: 13 amino acids. Germline V gene sequence: CDR1 MGHRA, CDR2 YSYEKL. V was cut by 4 bases and J by 2 bases, with 9 bases left in between. The CDR3 reads CASSPVVAYEQYF. Here the CDR3 DNA reads TGCGCCAGCAGCCCCGTGGTTGCCTACGAGCAGTACTTC.

This clonotype was counted a single time. The junction departs from the called germline gene at one end, perhaps through a read error. This chain uses TRBV20-1 with TRBJ1-1; D unclear. The CDR3 spans 13 residues. The germline V gene has CDR1 DFQATT and CDR2 SNEGSKA (reference sequence). CDR3 amino acids: CSTRAGPNTEAFF. CDR3 bases: TGCAGTACTAGGGCCGGCCCGAACACTGAAGCTTTCTTT.

The V and J genes are TRBV6-5 and TRBJ2-7; 7 bases are shared with TRBD1. The J segment lost 5 bases and the V segment lost 6 bases, leaving 4 bases of the junction unmatched. The CDR3 extends over 12 amino acids. The germline CDR1 and CDR2 sequences are MNHEY and SVGAGI. The CDR3, as DNA: TGTGCCAGCAGGACAGGGCCCAACGAGCAGTACTTC. Translation: CASRTGPNEQYF.

This clonotype was seen repeatedly, ten times or more. The chain has TRBV5-1 and TRBJ2-3; the match to TRBD1 covers 7 bases. Unmatched junction bases numbered 15, after V lost 4 bases and J lost 4 bases. CDR1 is SGHRS, CDR2 YFSETQ, per germline. CDR3 length: 17 amino acids. As DNA, the CDR3 is TGCGCCAGCAGCGCCCGGGATGACAGGGATGAGGCAGATACGCAGTATTTT. Protein sequence: CASSARDDRDEADTQYF. Full variable domain (rest looked up from reference TRBV5-1 and TRBJ2-3): KAGVTQTPRYLIKTRGQQVTLSCSPISGHRSVSWYQQTPGQGLQFLFEYFSETQRNKGNFPGRFSGRQFSNSRSEMNVSTLELGDSALYLCASSARDDRDEADTQYFGPGTRLTVL.

V and J are TRBV11-1 and TRBJ2-1; 11 bases fit TRBD1. The V gene end was trimmed by 5 bases and the J gene end by 6 bases; junction bases not matched to a gene: 3. The germline gives CDR1 SGHAT, CDR2 FQDESV (reference sequence). This CDR3 contains 14 residues. CDR3 region: CASSGGTGGNEQFF. The CDR3 coding sequence is TGTGCCAGCAGCGGAGGGACAGGGGGCAATGAGCAGTTCTTC.

A single count supports this clonotype. The J gene is TRBJ1-2, the V gene TRBV2; 9 bases are shared with TRBD1. Germline loops: CDR1 SNHLY, CDR2 FYNNEI. This CDR3 is built from 16 residues. The ends lost 3 bases at V and 0 bases at J; junction bases unmatched: 5. The CDR3 loop reads CASSDPGQGTNYGYTF. For the CDR3, the DNA is TGTGCCAGCAGTGATCCGGGACAGGGAACTAACTATGGCTACACCTTC.

This clonotype appeared a single time. The V and J genes are TRBV12-3 or TRBV12-4 and TRBJ2-1; 15 bases agree with TRBD2. The end of the DNA fits TRBJ2-7 better, so the J call may be wrong. CDR3 length: 17 residues. CDR3 in DNA: TGTGCCAGCAGGGGACTAGCGGGAGGCCAGTCCTACAATGAGCAGTACTTC. Protein sequence: CASRGLAGGQSYNEQYF.

The V and J genes are TRBV12-3 or TRBV12-4 and TRBJ2-2; 9 bases are a match to TRBD2. The CDR3 has 16 residues. V trimming: 5 bases; J trimming: 5 bases; junction bases outside the gene matches: 9. The CDR3 sequence: CASSEGSGRFTGELFF. The CDR3 DNA sequence: TGTGCCAGCAGTGAAGGGAGCGGGAGGTTTACCGGGGAGCTGTTTTTT.